Following are 26 T cell receptor beta chains from one sample sequenced in a study of beta chain features in type 1 diabetes. As every portion of the isolated RNA was reverse transcribed, the sequencing read expressed TCRB transcripts. Clones were sequenced by immunoSEQ multiplex PCR, and TCRdb holds only the in-frame ones, with some missing. In the table there are 130,000 to 150,000 clones, 40% to 55% of which are singletons. The sample consisted of Tregs from blood. The receptors here all came from a man between 18 and 35 years old in good health.

The rearrangement joins TRBV18 to TRBJ2-3; the match to TRBD1 covers 8 bases. This CDR3 is 14 amino acids long. The J segment lost 4 bases and the V segment lost 4 bases, leaving 4 bases of the junction unmatched. CDR1 is KGHSH and CDR2 is LQKENI in the germline V gene. This CDR3 is CASSQATGADTQYF. In nucleotides, the CDR3 is TGTGCCAGCTCACAGGCGACAGGGGCAGATACGCAGTATTTT.

This clone was found a few times. The rearrangement uses TRBV11-2 and TRBJ1-1; 12 nucleotides match TRBD1. Per germline, CDR1 SGHAT and CDR2 FQNNGV. Unmatched junction bases numbered 3, after V lost 5 bases and J lost 2 bases. The CDR3 totals 15 residues. CDR3: CASSPGQGANTEAFF. The CDR3 DNA follows: TGTGCCAGCAGCCCGGGACAGGGGGCCAACACTGAAGCTTTCTTT.

V usage is TRBV7-2 and J usage is TRBJ2-7; perhaps TRBD2 as D (5 bases). V dropped 6 bases and J dropped 6 bases, with 12 bases sitting between them. This CDR3 comprises 12 residues. CDR1 and CDR2 (germline): SGHTA, FQGNSA. CDR3 in DNA: TGTGCCAGCAGTCGGTCTCGGGGCGAGCAGTACTTC. Protein: CASSRSRGEQYF.

The chain combines TRBV5-1 with TRBJ2-1; D perhaps matches TRBD2 (6 bases). Trimming stripped 0 bases from V and 0 bases from J, with 7 bases between. The CDR3 sequence is 15 residues long. The V gene's germline CDR1 is SGHRS and CDR2 YFSETQ. Written as DNA, the CDR3 is TGCGCCAGCAGCTTGGACGGGAGCTCCTACAATGAGCAGTTCTTC. This codes for CASSLDGSSYNEQFF.

The J gene is TRBJ1-4, the V gene TRBV2; no reliable D call. V lost 8 bases, J lost 0 bases, and 10 bases lay in between. The CDR3 covers 14 residues. Germline values: CDR1 SNHLY, CDR2 FYNNEI. The CDR3 loop is CASSFPATNEKLFF. CDR3 DNA sequence: TGTGCCAGCTCCTTCCCTGCAACTAATGAAAAACTGTTTTTT.

The chain carries TRBV5-1 and TRBJ1-3; 11 bases match TRBD1. The CDR3 has 17 residues. Germline V lookup: CDR1 SGHRS, CDR2 YFSETQ. V shed 3 bases and J 0 bases; nucleotides not matched to a gene: 5. The CDR3 DNA is TGCGCCAGCAGCTACGGACAGGGGGCCCACTCTGGAAACACCATATATTTT. This codes for CASSYGQGAHSGNTIYF.

The chain carries TRBV29-1 and TRBJ2-7; D unresolved. The germline V gene encodes CDR1 SQVTM and CDR2 ANQGSEA. The CDR3 covers 13 residues. Between the trimmed V and J ends, which lost 2 bases and 1 base, there was a span of 9 bases. This CDR3 is CSVEFDLSYEQYF. CDR3 bases: TGCAGCGTTGAATTCGACTTATCCTACGAGCAGTACTTC.

This clone was recorded once. This chain joins TRBV7-9 and TRBJ2-1; a weak D match, TRBD2 (5 bases). Trimming removed 5 bases at V and 0 bases at J, with 11 bases between. Germline CDR1 is SEHNR and CDR2 is FQNEAQ (reference sequence). This CDR3 spans 15 amino acids. The CDR3 here is CASSLSGSSYNEQFF. The DNA of the CDR3 is TGTGCCAGCAGCCTCAGCGGCAGCTCCTACAATGAGCAGTTCTTC.

This clone came up a few times. The chain combines TRBV7-9 with TRBJ2-7, with a weak D call TRBD2 (5 bases). This CDR3 is 12 amino acids long. The germline CDR1 and CDR2 sequences are SEHNR and FQNEAQ (reference sequence). Deletions cut 4 bases from V and 7 bases from J, with 11 bases between. The CDR3 DNA reads TGTGCCAGCAGCTGGGGAGTCCTGGAGCAGTACTTC. Encoded protein: CASSWGVLEQYF.

In its sample, this clone was seen a few times. V gene TRBV18 combines with J gene TRBJ2-1; D might be TRBD1 (5 bases). V was clipped by 2 bases and J by 5 bases, with 16 bases between them. The CDR3 runs 16 residues. CDR1 is KGHSH and CDR2 is LQKENI in the germline V gene. The CDR3, as DNA: TGTGCCAGCTCACCAATCAAGACAGCGCCCAACAATGAGCAGTTCTTC. It translates to CASSPIKTAPNNEQFF.

Written as DNA, the CDR3 is TGTGCCACTCAACAGGGGTCCGGGGAGCTGTTTTTT. The encoded protein is CATQQGSGELFF. The chain couples TRBV10-3 to TRBJ2-2; 7 bases are shared with TRBD1. Germline loops: CDR1 ENHRY, CDR2 SYGVKD. V lost 10 bases, J lost 6 bases, and 5 bases stayed unmatched. The length of the CDR3 is 12 residues.

This clone was recorded a few times. This chain uses TRBV7-3 with TRBJ1-1, with D perhaps TRBD1 (6 bases). Deletions cut 6 bases from V and 0 bases from J, with 17 bases between. CDR3 length equals 16 residues. CDR1 and CDR2 (germline): SGHTA, FQGTGA. DNA of the CDR3: TGTGCCAGCAGTCGAGGGGGGGGCCCCATGAACACTGAAGCTTTCTTT. Residues: CASSRGGGPMNTEAFF. The entire variable domain, with the rest obtained from reference TRBV7-3 and TRBJ1-1, is as follows: GAGVSQTPSNKVTEKGKYVELRCDPISGHTALYWYRQSLGQGPEFLIYFQGTGAADDSGLPNDRFFAVRPEGSVSTLKIQRTERGDSAVYLCASSRGGGPMNTEAFFGQGTRLTVV.

The chain recombines TRBV25-1 with TRBJ2-3; 10 positions agree with TRBD2. This CDR3 has 15 amino acids. Per the germline V gene, CDR1 is MGHDK and CDR2 is SYGVNS. Trimming cost V 8 bases and J 3 bases; bases outside gene matches: 8. The CDR3 nucleotides are TGTGCCAGCGGTTCTCTAGCGGGAGAAACAGATACGCAGTATTTT. Its translation: CASGSLAGETDTQYF.

The rearrangement joins TRBV5-1 to TRBJ2-7; TRBD2 aligns across 8 bases. Germline assignment: CDR1 SGHRS and CDR2 YFSETQ. Trimming removed 0 bases from V and 0 bases from J; junction bases left unmatched: 2. The CDR3 spans 15 residues. In DNA, the CDR3 is TGCGCCAGCAGCTTGGTTCTAGCGGGCTCCTACGAGCAGTACTTC. Encoded protein: CASSLVLAGSYEQYF.

This clone has only a few counts. The chain combines TRBV29-1 with TRBJ2-3; 9 bases map to TRBD2. Germline values: CDR1 SQVTM, CDR2 ANQGSEA. The CDR3 sequence is 14 residues long. V lost 4 bases to trimming and J lost 3 bases; unmatched junction nucleotides: 5. The CDR3 reads CSVGVAGATDTQYF. The CDR3 DNA is TGCAGCGTTGGAGTAGCGGGGGCAACAGATACGCAGTATTTT.

This clone was seen once. The V call is TRBV7-9, the J call TRBJ2-2; D perhaps matches TRBD2 (5 bases). Trimming removed 1 base at V and 4 bases at J, with 10 bases between. Germline assignment: CDR1 SEHNR and CDR2 FQNEAQ (reference sequence). This CDR3 has 15 residues. CDR3 bases: TGTGCCAGCAGCTTAGTGAGTGCGGGCACCGGGGAGCTGTTTTTT. Amino acids: CASSLVSAGTGELFF.

This clone was detected only a few times. The rearrangement joins TRBV19 to TRBJ1-2; 7 nucleotides line up with TRBD1. The CDR3 length is 14 residues. CDR1 LNHDA and CDR2 SQIVND come from the germline V gene (reference sequence). Trimming removed 6 bases from V and 8 bases from J; junction bases left unmatched: 12. The CDR3 region is CASRPLDRAFGYTF. The CDR3 bases are TGTGCCAGTAGACCGCTCGACAGGGCGTTCGGCTACACCTTC.

The chain combines TRBV5-6 with TRBJ2-3; 11 positions agree with TRBD2. The CDR3 has 16 amino acids. Trimming removed 6 bases from V and 2 bases from J; junction bases left unmatched: 8. Germline CDR1 SGHDT, CDR2 YYEEEE. The CDR3 sequence: CASKRGLADVTDTQYF. CDR3 bases: TGTGCCAGCAAGCGGGGACTAGCGGACGTCACAGATACGCAGTATTTT.

This clone was seen a handful of times. This chain connects TRBV5-1 to TRBJ2-7; TRBD2 agrees at 8 bases. The CDR3 extends over 16 amino acids. With 0 bases clipped from V and 9 bases from J, the junction kept 14 bases outside the gene matches. Germline V gene sequence: CDR1 SGHRS, CDR2 YFSETQ. DNA of the CDR3: TGCGCCAGCAGCTTGGTACTAGCGGACCCTTCAGGGGTGCAGTACTTC. Its translation is CASSLVLADPSGVQYF.

In its sample, this clone was seen a few times. J is TRBJ2-7 and V is TRBV5-4, with TRBD2 identical over 14 bases. In germline, CDR1 is SGHNT, CDR2 YYREEE (reference sequence). This CDR3 comprises 15 residues. The J segment lost 4 bases and the V segment lost 7 bases, leaving 7 bases of the junction unmatched. Here the CDR3 DNA reads TGTGCCAGCGGGCCGGGACTAGCGGGAGAGTACGAGCAGTACTTC. Its protein is CASGPGLAGEYEQYF.

The rearrangement links TRBV7-9 to TRBJ2-1, with D unresolved. V lost 0 bases and J lost 7, with 10 bases in between. The CDR3 loop spans 14 amino acids. CDR1 is SEHNR and CDR2 is FQNEAQ in the germline V gene (reference sequence). The CDR3 sequence is CASSLAAFRNEQFF. The CDR3 DNA follows: TGTGCCAGCAGCTTAGCCGCCTTCCGGAATGAGCAGTTCTTC.

To note about this clone: Germline is not matched at one junction end, which may reflect a read error. Other DNA variants within this sample encode the same CDR3. The rearrangement uses TRBV19 and TRBJ1-5; 8 positions match TRBD1. The CDR3 is 15 residues long. Germline V CDR1 and CDR2: LNHDA, SQIVND (reference sequence). For the CDR3, the DNA is TGCGCCAGTAGTCCGGACAGGGACGGTTATCAGCCCCAGCATTTT. Its translation: CASSPDRDGYQPQHF. The variable domain in full, completed from reference TRBV19 and TRBJ1-5, reads DGGITQSPKYLFRKEGQNVTLSCEQNLNHDAMYWYRQDPGQGLRLIYYSQIVNDFQKGDIAEGYSVSREKKESFPLTVTSAQKNPTAFYLCASSPDRDGYQPQHFGDGTRLSIL.

CDR3 residues: CASLMIDTQYF. In nucleotides, the CDR3 is TGTGCCAGCCTAATGATAGATACGCAGTATTTT. The J gene is TRBJ2-3, the V gene TRBV28; D call uncertain. The CDR3 is 11 residues long. V lost 8 bases and J lost 5, with 8 bases in between. Per the germline V gene, CDR1 is MDHEN and CDR2 is SYDVKM.

The chain combines TRBV5-1 with TRBJ2-3; 7 bases match TRBD2. Germline V lookup: CDR1 SGHRS, CDR2 YFSETQ. CDR3 size: 13 residues. J gave up 4 bases and V 7 bases, and 6 bases lay outside the gene matches. The CDR3 DNA sequence: TGCGCCAGCGTTGGGGGAGGGGCAGATACGCAGTATTTT. Translated, it gives CASVGGGADTQYF.

This clone was seen only a few times. The chain links TRBV7-2 to TRBJ2-7, with 7 bases lining up with TRBD1. This CDR3 spans 14 amino acids. With V trimmed by 5 bases and J by 3 bases, 7 bases remained unmatched. CDR1 is SGHTA and CDR2 is FQGNSA in the germline V gene. Here the CDR3 DNA reads TGTGCCAGCAGCACGGCGGCAGGGGGCTACGAGCAGTACTTC. Its protein product is CASSTAAGGYEQYF. Variable domain in full (rest from reference TRBV7-2 and TRBJ2-7): GAGVSQSPSNKVTEKGKDVELRCDPISGHTALYWYRQSLGQGLEFLIYFQGNSAPDKSGLPSDRFSAERTGGSVSTLTIQRTQQEDSAVYLCASSTAAGGYEQYFGPGTRLTVT.

This clone turned up a few times. The rearrangement uses TRBV29-1 and TRBJ2-3; D is possibly TRBD1 (6 bases). The V end lost 5 bases, the J end lost 4 bases, and 13 bases lay between the germline ends. The germline CDR1 and CDR2 sequences are SQVTM and ANQGSEA. There are 13 residues in the CDR3. The CDR3 DNA reads as TGCAGCGTTTTCCCTGGGGGCGCAGATACGCAGTATTTT. Translation: CSVFPGGADTQYF.